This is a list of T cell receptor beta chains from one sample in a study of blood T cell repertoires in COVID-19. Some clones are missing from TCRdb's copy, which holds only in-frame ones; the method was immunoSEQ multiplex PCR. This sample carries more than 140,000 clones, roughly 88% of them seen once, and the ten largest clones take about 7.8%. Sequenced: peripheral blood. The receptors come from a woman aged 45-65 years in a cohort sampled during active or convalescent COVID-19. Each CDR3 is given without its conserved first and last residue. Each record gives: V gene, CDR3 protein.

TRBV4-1 ASSHKQGSAGGTQY
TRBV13 ASSRFLGGAEQF
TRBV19 ASSALWTGYKDSNQPQH
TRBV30 AWSVQGNSNQPQH
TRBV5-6 ASSLANGAATNTGELF
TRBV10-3 AISESGGRGRTEAF
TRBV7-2 ASSLMPSGGYEQY
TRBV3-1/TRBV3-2 ASSLDRGEQY
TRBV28 ASRARGAGAYGYT
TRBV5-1 ASSQQGGLNEQF
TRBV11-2 ASQEMNTEAF
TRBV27 ASGPGQGALVYGYT
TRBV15 ATSRVPGVGQPQH
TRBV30 AWSVHRYEQF
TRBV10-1 ASSPTSGGLSDTQY
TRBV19 ASTVNARQGYPSGNTIY
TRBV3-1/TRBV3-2 ASSPTSAQETQY
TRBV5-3 ARKIRQGECYT
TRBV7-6 ASSSDRGFSGNTIY
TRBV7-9 ASSSQGNEKLF
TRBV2 ASRRDGDLGNTIY
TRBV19 ASSTSRVRVH
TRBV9 ASSPRGPDEKLF
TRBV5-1 ASSLVSGEAF
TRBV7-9 ASSRGGTYNEQF
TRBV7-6 ASSYPRGGPLNTEAF
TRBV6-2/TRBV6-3 ASSPDRETQY
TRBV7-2 ASSLAGGQGFGYGYT
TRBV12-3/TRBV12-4 ASSAVGGGPLH
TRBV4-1 ASSQAPRGGGEQY
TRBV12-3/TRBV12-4 ASSSTGEYGYT
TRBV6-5 ASSYFRVSSEKLF
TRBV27 ASSFRGYGEAF
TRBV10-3 AIRETADTEAF
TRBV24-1 ATEEATNEKLF
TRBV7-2 ASSLGDGDYGYT
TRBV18 ASSPRTVYNSPLH
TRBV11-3 ASSLAQNTEAF
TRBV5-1 ASAGGAPSYNEQF